This passage covers 26 T cell receptor beta chains from one sample sequenced in a study of PD-1 blockade in classical Hodgkin lymphoma. Here immunoSEQ multiplex PCR was the method, and the copy in TCRdb shows in-frame clones only, minus some. The sample has approximately 6,400 clones; 73% are singletons. The sample's time point: cycle 4 day 1 (C4D1), after more than five weeks of nivolumab. Every patient had relapsed following autologous stem cell transplantation, and cohorts differed in brentuximab vedotin exposure. Magnetic depletion of non-target cells from thawed PBMCs yielded purified CD8+ T cells. This specimen consisted of CD8+ T cells from blood, obtained before the fourth cycle of nivolumab. All receptors come from a human donor with classical Hodgkin lymphoma.

The chain recombines TRBV6-4 with TRBJ2-3, with 10 bases identical to TRBD2. Germline V CDR1 and CDR2: MRHNA, SNTAGT. CDR3 length: 15 residues. V lost 6 bases to trimming and J lost 0 bases; unmatched junction nucleotides: 3. The CDR3 loop is CASSQGLASTDTQYF. Written as DNA, the CDR3 is TGTGCCAGCAGCCAGGGACTAGCGAGCACAGATACGCAGTATTTT.

This clone was counted once. This chain links TRBV27 with TRBJ1-5, with 10 bases identical to TRBD1. This CDR3 has 18 residues. In germline, CDR1 is MNHEY, CDR2 SMNVEV (reference sequence). Trimming removed 0 bases from V and 4 bases from J; junction bases left unmatched: 9. The CDR3 bases are TGTGCCAGCAGTTTATCCGGGGGGCCGGGACAGGGGAATCAGCCCCAGCATTTT. Translating gives CASSLSGGPGQGNQPQHF.

The chain employs TRBV9 and TRBJ2-1, with 9 bases that match TRBD2. CDR3 length equals 14 residues. Germline loops: CDR1 SGDLS, CDR2 YYNGEE. With 4 bases clipped from V and 2 bases from J, the junction kept 1 base outside the gene matches. CDR3 bases: TGTGCCAGCAGCCGCGGGAGGGCCTACAATGAGCAGTTCTTC. It translates to CASSRGRAYNEQFF.

This clone was seen more than once but under ten times. J is TRBJ1-1 and V is TRBV27, with 7 bases that match TRBD1. V shed 8 bases and J 4 bases; nucleotides not matched to a gene: 7. CDR1 is MNHEY and CDR2 is SMNVEV in the germline V gene (reference sequence). CDR3 length: 13 residues. The CDR3, as DNA: TGTGCCAGCGCCGACAGGGCGCGCACTGAAGCTTTCTTT. Translated: CASADRARTEAFF.

The chain recombines TRBV11-3 with TRBJ2-7; D is unresolved. CDR1 is SGHNT and CDR2 is YENEEA in the germline V gene. V was clipped by 2 bases and J by 7 bases, with 18 bases between them. This CDR3 has 15 residues. This CDR3 reads CASSLLVSISKEQYF. Here the CDR3 DNA reads TGTGCCAGCAGCTTATTGGTGTCTATCTCTAAGGAGCAGTACTTC. Full variable domain (remainder filled in from reference TRBV11-3 and TRBJ2-7): EAGVVQSPRYKIIEKKQPVAFWCNPISGHNTLYWYLQNLGQGPELLIRYENEEAVDDSQLPKDRFSAERLKGVDSTLKIQPAELGDSAVYLCASSLLVSISKEQYFGPGTRLTVT.

This rearrangement joins TRBV6-5 to TRBJ1-2; D is uncertain. The CDR3 has 13 amino acids. Germline lookup yields CDR1 MNHEY and CDR2 SVGAGI. Trimming pared 4 bases from V and 2 bases from J, leaving 8 bases between. The CDR3 DNA reads as TGTGCCAGCAGTTTGGCAGACAACTATGGCTACACCTTC. Translated: CASSLADNYGYTF.

There are a few counts of this clone. The gene calls are TRBV5-1 and TRBJ2-1; perhaps TRBD2 as D (5 bases). This CDR3 has 17 residues. Trimming removed 4 bases at V and 4 bases at J, with 21 bases between. Germline V gene lookup returns CDR1 SGHRS and CDR2 YFSETQ. The CDR3: CASSLGALGRSYNEQFF. The CDR3, as DNA: TGCGCCAGCAGCCTAGGCGCCTTGGGGAGATCTTACAATGAGCAGTTCTTC. Drawing the rest from reference TRBV5-1 and TRBJ2-1, the complete variable domain is KAGVTQTPRYLIKTRGQQVTLSCSPISGHRSVSWYQQTPGQGLQFLFEYFSETQRNKGNFPGRFSGRQFSNSRSEMNVSTLELGDSALYLCASSLGALGRSYNEQFFGPGTRLTVL.

Note on this clone: The same CDR3 is also encoded by other DNA sequences in this sample. The V and J genes are TRBV7-6 and TRBJ2-7, with 8 bases lining up with TRBD2. Germline lookup yields CDR1 SGHVS and CDR2 FNYEAQ. This CDR3 spans 15 amino acids. The trim removed 3 bases at V and 1 base at J, leaving 5 bases unmatched. CDR3 amino acids: CASSLELAVSYEQYF. The CDR3, as DNA: TGTGCCAGCAGCTTGGAACTAGCGGTATCCTACGAGCAGTACTTC.

This chain uses TRBV28 with TRBJ2-3, with 7 bases identical to TRBD1. CDR3 length equals 16 residues. Germline V gene lookup returns CDR1 MDHEN and CDR2 SYDVKM. V dropped 2 bases and J dropped 1; count of bases not matched to a gene: 6. The CDR3 region is CASSLTGVVGTDTQYF. For the CDR3, the DNA is TGTGCCAGCAGTTTAACAGGGGTGGTCGGCACAGATACGCAGTATTTT.

The chain couples TRBV25-1 to TRBJ1-5; D gene ambiguous. The CDR3 covers 14 residues. Trimming took off 2 bases at V and 7 bases at J, with 12 bases between the two ends. Germline CDR1 is MGHDK and CDR2 is SYGVNS. In DNA, the CDR3 is TGTGCCAGCAGTGAAGCCGGGTTCTTACAGCCCCAGCATTTT. Translated, it gives CASSEAGFLQPQHF.

This clone was seen just once. V gene TRBV28 combines with J gene TRBJ2-5, with unresolved D. The CDR3 extends over 17 amino acids. V shed 2 bases and J shed 0 bases, with 16 bases lying between them. In germline, CDR1 is MDHEN, CDR2 SYDVKM. The CDR3 reads CASSLGEDRSYQETQYF. In nucleotides, the CDR3 is TGTGCCAGCAGTTTAGGCGAAGATCGCTCGTACCAAGAGACCCAGTACTTC.

In its sample, this clone was seen once. The chain's CDR3 is CASSLAGNRPSLFYEQYF. Here the CDR3 DNA reads TGTGCCAGCAGCTTAGCCGGGAACAGGCCCAGTCTTTTTTACGAGCAGTACTTC. V and J are TRBV7-9 and TRBJ2-7; tentatively, D is TRBD1 or TRBD2 (5 bases each). Trimming took 0 bases from V and 4 from J, leaving 22 bases between them. The CDR3 extends over 18 amino acids. Germline lookup yields CDR1 SEHNR and CDR2 FQNEAQ (reference sequence).

The chain employs TRBV5-4 and TRBJ2-2; TRBD2 might be the D (6 bases). The CDR3 is 15 residues long. The V gene's germline CDR1 is SGHNT and CDR2 YYREEE (reference sequence). With 1 base removed from V and 6 bases from J, the gap between germline ends came to 13 bases. CDR3 in amino acids: CASSLSRERPGELFF. In nucleotides, the CDR3 is TGTGCCAGCAGCTTGTCTCGGGAGCGACCCGGGGAGCTGTTTTTT.

The V and J genes are TRBV27 and TRBJ2-4; 7 bases agree with TRBD1. The CDR3 has 14 residues. Germline CDR1 is MNHEY and CDR2 is SMNVEV (reference sequence). V gave up 5 bases and J gave up 8 bases; unmatched junction bases: 9. In nucleotides, the CDR3 is TGTGCCAGCAGTCTGCACAGGGGCGGAGACATTCAGTACTTC. Its translation: CASSLHRGGDIQYF.

V and J are TRBV5-1 and TRBJ2-3; no clear D. Germline V CDR1 and CDR2: SGHRS, YFSETQ. The V gene lost 4 bases and the J gene lost 2 bases, with 14 bases spanning the gap. This CDR3 is built from 15 residues. The CDR3 coding sequence is TGCGCCAGCAGCCCGAGTCGGCGGAACACAGATACGCAGTATTTT. Its protein product is CASSPSRRNTDTQYF. The entire variable domain, with the rest obtained from reference TRBV5-1 and TRBJ2-3, is as follows: KAGVTQTPRYLIKTRGQQVTLSCSPISGHRSVSWYQQTPGQGLQFLFEYFSETQRNKGNFPGRFSGRQFSNSRSEMNVSTLELGDSALYLCASSPSRRNTDTQYFGPGTRLTVL.

The chain has TRBV7-9 and TRBJ2-5; 10 bases align to TRBD2. Germline V lookup: CDR1 SEHNR, CDR2 FQNEAQ (reference sequence). Trimming removed 6 bases from V and 4 bases from J; junction bases left unmatched: 8. This CDR3 has 15 amino acids. In nucleotides, the CDR3 is TGTGCCAGCAGAGGCGGGACTAGCGTTTCAGAGACCCAGTACTTC. It specifies CASRGGTSVSETQYF.

This clone was observed a handful of times. The chain carries TRBV19 and TRBJ2-7, with TRBD1 matching over 7 bases. Looked up from germline, CDR1 is LNHDA and CDR2 is SQIVND (reference sequence). V lost 6 bases to trimming and J lost 7 bases; unmatched junction nucleotides: 9. CDR3 length: 13 residues. CDR3 sequence: CASSPTGWGEQYF. For the CDR3, the DNA is TGTGCCAGTAGCCCGACAGGGTGGGGGGAGCAGTACTTC.

The chain joins TRBV27 to TRBJ2-7, with 10 positions matching TRBD1. The V segment lost 5 bases and the J segment 3 bases; nucleotides outside the gene matches: 4. The germline V gene encodes CDR1 MNHEY and CDR2 SMNVEV (reference sequence). The CDR3 runs to 14 residues. The CDR3 reads CASSVTGGGYEQYF. Here the CDR3 DNA reads TGTGCCAGCAGTGTGACAGGGGGCGGCTACGAGCAGTACTTC.

This clone was observed a handful of times. The genes are TRBV4-1 and TRBJ2-3; TRBD2 is a possible D gene (5 bases). With 0 bases removed from V and 0 bases from J, the gap between germline ends came to 13 bases. The germline V gene encodes CDR1 MGHRA and CDR2 YSYEKL. The CDR3 runs 17 residues. CDR3 sequence: CASSQDPAELSTDTQYF. In DNA form, the CDR3 reads TGCGCCAGCAGCCAAGACCCAGCGGAGCTTAGCACAGATACGCAGTATTTT.

The chain employs TRBV19 and TRBJ1-4; D remains ambiguous. The CDR3 has 13 residues. Trimming pared 3 bases from V and 6 bases from J, leaving 8 bases between. Germline V gene sequence: CDR1 LNHDA, CDR2 SQIVND (reference sequence). In DNA, the CDR3 is TGTGCCAGTAGTATTACCAGTTATGAAAAACTGTTTTTT. Protein product: CASSITSYEKLFF.

The genes are TRBV9 and TRBJ2-3; 8 positions agree with TRBD2. The germline V gene encodes CDR1 SGDLS and CDR2 YYNGEE. Germline trimming cut 2 bases from V and 2 bases from J; bases unmatched to any gene: 4. CDR3 size: 15 residues. CDR3 sequence: CASSVLAGPTDTQYF. The DNA for the CDR3 is TGTGCCAGCAGCGTTCTAGCGGGCCCCACAGATACGCAGTATTTT.

CDR3 region: CAISPGDYEQYF. Written as DNA, the CDR3 is TGTGCCATCAGTCCAGGTGACTACGAGCAGTACTTC. This rearrangement joins TRBV10-3 to TRBJ2-7, with unresolved D. The CDR3 is made up of 12 amino acids. V was pared by 5 bases and J by 3 bases, with 8 bases between. Looked up from germline, CDR1 is ENHRY and CDR2 is SYGVKD.

This clone was counted a few times. The gene calls are TRBV5-1 and TRBJ2-3, with D perhaps given as TRBD1 or TRBD2 (5 bases each). Germline CDR1 reads SGHRS; CDR2 reads YFSETQ. CDR3 length: 15 residues. The V end lost 6 bases, the J end lost 0 bases, and 14 bases lay between the germline ends. CDR3 sequence (DNA): TGCGCCAGCATCTCGGGGCAGACAAGCACAGATACGCAGTATTTT. Protein product: CASISGQTSTDTQYF.

This clone was counted between two and nine times. The rearrangement joins TRBV7-9 to TRBJ1-2, with TRBD1 identical over 7 bases. The CDR3 is made up of 14 amino acids. The V gene end was trimmed by 1 base and the J gene end by 4 bases; junction bases not matched to a gene: 3. The V gene's germline CDR1 is SEHNR and CDR2 FQNEAQ (reference sequence). The CDR3 sequence is CASSLGAGGYGYTF. DNA for the CDR3: TGTGCCAGCAGCTTAGGGGCAGGGGGCTATGGCTACACCTTC.

CDR3 region: CASSRLRGTFTGELFF. The CDR3 DNA follows: TGTGCCAGCAGTCGCCTCAGGGGTACTTTCACCGGGGAGCTGTTTTTT. This sequence joins TRBV27 and TRBJ2-2; D is perhaps TRBD1 (6 bases). This CDR3 region has 16 residues. Germline CDR1 MNHEY, CDR2 SMNVEV (reference sequence). V was shortened by 5 bases and J by 4 bases, with 17 bases between the two germline ends.

The V call is TRBV4-3, the J call TRBJ2-1; either TRBD1 or TRBD2 may fit D (6 bases each). The CDR3 loop spans 14 amino acids. Between the trimmed V and J ends, which lost 5 bases and 3 bases, there was a span of 11 bases. Germline V gene data show CDR1 as LGHNA and CDR2 as YSLEER. CDR3 sequence (DNA): TGCGCCAGCAGCTTAGGGGGAGGCTACAATGAGCAGTTCTTC. This codes for CASSLGGGYNEQFF.